Shown below are 29 T cell receptor beta chains from a single sample sequenced in a study of post-analysis software for immune sequencing data. Study-wide results and limits: In patients, TRBV5-6, TRBV5-1 and TRBV20-1 belonged to several TRBV segments found more frequently than in controls.

These receptors are not linked to any known antigen. cDNA libraries for TCR beta contained unique molecular identifiers. From the PCR reads, TCRdb called clonotypes with MiXCR, one entry per CDR3 protein. The table records about 770,000 distinct CDR3 sequences, roughly 46% of them present only once. Specimen: blood. These receptors originate from a girl under 18 with multiple sclerosis.

This clonotype turned up a few times. The chain employs TRBV20-1 and TRBJ2-7; TRBD2 agrees at 7 bases. The CDR3 is 15 amino acids. CDR1 DFQATT and CDR2 SNEGSKA come from the germline V gene (reference sequence). J lost 5 bases, V lost 6 bases, and 16 bases had no gene match. CDR3 nucleotide sequence: TGCAGTGCCGAGGGGATGGAGGGAGGGCGGAACGAGCAGTACTTC. It codes for CSAEGMEGGRNEQYF.

The V call is TRBV20-1, the J call TRBJ2-2, with D tentatively TRBD1 (5 bases). Germline-derived CDR1 and CDR2 are DFQATT and SNEGSKA (reference sequence). The CDR3 length is 15 residues. The V gene lost 3 bases and the J gene lost 3 bases, with 14 bases spanning the gap. The CDR3 bases are TGCAGTGCTAGTGACAGAAAAGCAGACACCGGGGAGCTGTTTTTT. Its translation: CSASDRKADTGELFF.

The genes are TRBV6-1 and TRBJ1-6, with D possibly TRBD1 on 5 matching bases. The CDR3 covers 17 residues. V dropped 7 bases and J dropped 7 bases, with 23 bases sitting between them. In germline, CDR1 is MNHNS, CDR2 SASEGT. In DNA form, the CDR3 reads TGTGCCAGCATCGAAGCACCGTCCCGGGGGGTCAATTCACCCCTCCACTTT. Protein product: CASIEAPSRGVNSPLHF.

This clonotype was detected only once. This chain links TRBV29-1 with TRBJ2-1; TRBD1 is a possible D gene (5 bases). The CDR3 totals 11 residues. The V gene's germline CDR1 is SQVTM and CDR2 ANQGSEA. CDR3 in amino acids: CIAQGAGEQFF. Here the CDR3 DNA reads TGCATAGCTCAAGGGGCCGGTGAGCAGTTCTTC.

This chain uses TRBV7-9 with TRBJ1-2, with 11 bases lining up with TRBD1. The ends lost 5 bases at V and 0 bases at J; junction bases unmatched: 8. Germline assignment: CDR1 SEHNR and CDR2 FQNEAQ (reference sequence). There are 17 residues in the CDR3. The CDR3 loop reads CASSPGQGAYSNYGYTF. For the CDR3, the DNA is TGTGCCAGCAGCCCCGGACAGGGGGCTTATTCTAACTATGGCTACACCTTC.

The chain links TRBV7-9 to TRBJ2-1, with D unresolved. In germline, CDR1 is SEHNR, CDR2 FQNEAQ (reference sequence). This CDR3 has 11 residues. The V gene lost 5 bases and the J gene lost 10 bases, with 9 bases spanning the gap. The CDR3 DNA reads TGTGCCAGCAGCCCAGGACCAGAGCAGTTCTTC. Translation: CASSPGPEQFF.

This clonotype came up a few times. The chain has TRBV20-1 and TRBJ2-1; possibly TRBD2 for D (7 bases). Germline-derived CDR1 and CDR2 are DFQATT and SNEGSKA (reference sequence). V was pared by 5 bases and J by 3 bases, with 14 bases between. The CDR3 has 14 amino acids. CDR3 in DNA: TGCAGTGCTCGGCGGGGAGGGGGCTACAATGAGCAGTTCTTC. Amino acid sequence: CSARRGGGYNEQFF.

This clonotype has just a few counts. The V and J genes are TRBV28 and TRBJ2-7; 8 bases align to TRBD1. Judging by the DNA end, TRBJ2-5 fits better; the J call may be wrong. The CDR3 has 16 amino acids. Looked up from germline, CDR1 is MDHEN and CDR2 is SYDVKM. CDR3 DNA sequence: TGTGCCAGCAGCTTCTCTGGGGGACAGGTCGGAGAGACCCAGTACTTC. Its protein product is CASSFSGGQVGETQYF.

This chain joins TRBV5-1 and TRBJ1-1; D gene ambiguous. The CDR3 covers 15 residues. CDR1 is SGHRS and CDR2 is YFSETQ in the germline V gene. Trimming pared 0 bases from V and 6 bases from J, leaving 15 bases between. CDR3 sequence reads: CASSLEGRRSAEAFF. The DNA of the CDR3 is TGCGCCAGCAGCTTGGAGGGCCGGAGAAGCGCTGAAGCTTTCTTT. The variable domain in full, completed from reference TRBV5-1 and TRBJ1-1, reads KAGVTQTPRYLIKTRGQQVTLSCSPISGHRSVSWYQQTPGQGLQFLFEYFSETQRNKGNFPGRFSGRQFSNSRSEMNVSTLELGDSALYLCASSLEGRRSAEAFFGQGTRLTVV.

This clonotype was detected only a few times. The junction departs from the called germline gene at one end, perhaps through a read error. The DNA for the CDR3 is TGTGCCAACAGTCTCATGAGGGGCTACCACTACAATGAGCAGTTCTTC. Translating it yields CANSLMRGYHYNEQFF. The chain has TRBV6-5 and TRBJ2-1; D may be TRBD1 or TRBD2 (5 bases each). This CDR3 is built from 16 residues. Germline V lookup: CDR1 MNHEY, CDR2 SVGAGI.

This clonotype appeared a single time. This chain uses TRBV19 with TRBJ2-7; D perhaps matches TRBD2 (5 bases). V dropped 4 bases and J dropped 2 bases, with 18 bases sitting between them. This CDR3 is 16 amino acids long. Per the germline V gene, CDR1 is LNHDA and CDR2 is SQIVND (reference sequence). CDR3 protein: CASSKGELDETYEQYF. The CDR3 DNA sequence: TGTGCCAGTAGTAAGGGTGAACTAGACGAGACCTACGAGCAGTACTTC.

A note on this clonotype: This may stem from a read error, because a much larger clone lies one nucleotide away. V usage is TRBV7-6 and J usage is TRBJ2-3, with D hard to call. CDR1 is SGHVS, CDR2 FNYEAQ, per germline. CDR3 length: 12 amino acids. The CDR3 here is CAGSQLTDTQYF. The CDR3 DNA follows: TGTGCCGGCAGCCAGCTCACAGATACGCAGTATTTT.

This chain joins TRBV10-2 and TRBJ2-7, with D perhaps matching TRBD1 (6 bases). The germline V gene encodes CDR1 WSHSY and CDR2 SAAADI. The CDR3 runs 12 residues. Trimming left V 8 bases short and J 3 bases short, with 11 bases between. CDR3 in DNA: TGCGCCAGCCAAAGGACAGACTACGAGCAGTACTTC. Protein sequence: CASQRTDYEQYF.

This clonotype was seen a few times. V usage is TRBV5-1 and J usage is TRBJ2-3; D tentatively reads TRBD1 or TRBD2 (5 bases each). Looked up from germline, CDR1 is SGHRS and CDR2 is YFSETQ. The CDR3 is made up of 14 amino acids. V was clipped by 1 base and J by 6 bases, with 12 bases between them. The CDR3 loop reads CASSLRGASDTQYF. The CDR3 DNA is TGCGCCAGCAGCTTGAGAGGGGCGTCGGATACGCAGTATTTT.

The chain carries TRBV29-1 and TRBJ2-3; the match to TRBD1 covers 10 bases. The V and J ends lost 4 bases and 4 bases, in that order; junction bases with no gene match: 2. The CDR3 is 13 amino acids. Germline assignment: CDR1 SQVTM and CDR2 ANQGSEA. The CDR3 DNA follows: TGCAGCGTTGCGGGGACAGGGGCAGATACGCAGTATTTT. Residues: CSVAGTGADTQYF.

This sequence joins TRBV24-1 and TRBJ2-6, with D possibly being TRBD1 (5 bases). CDR1 and CDR2 (germline): KGHDR, SFDVKD. V was clipped by 4 bases and J by 4 bases, with 10 bases between them. The length of the CDR3 is 15 residues. In nucleotides, the CDR3 is TGTGCCACCAGTGAAGAAGGGGCCGGGGCCAACGTCCTGACTTTC. This translates into CATSEEGAGANVLTF.

The chain combines TRBV12-3 or TRBV12-4 with TRBJ1-4, with D possibly being TRBD1 (6 bases). V gave up 6 bases and J gave up 7 bases, with 18 bases separating them. The CDR3 spans 15 residues. The CDR3 protein is CASSRDGGQGEKLFF. The DNA for the CDR3 is TGTGCCAGCAGCCGGGACGGGGGGCAAGGTGAAAAACTGTTTTTT.

CDR3: CASSLSEVETQYF. The CDR3 coding sequence is TGTGCCAGCAGCTTAAGCGAAGTGGAGACCCAGTACTTC. This rearrangement joins TRBV7-9 to TRBJ2-5; no firm D call. Trimming shortened V by 2 bases and J by 5 bases, and 9 bases separated the two germline ends. The CDR3 contains 13 residues. CDR1 is SEHNR and CDR2 is FQNEAQ in the germline V gene (reference sequence).

With respect to this clonotype: One junction end disagrees with the germline gene, perhaps due to a read error. The J gene is TRBJ2-3, the V gene TRBV5-1; D possibly corresponds to TRBD1 (5 bases). The germline V gene has CDR1 SGHRS and CDR2 YFSETQ. This CDR3 has 14 amino acids. The CDR3 loop is CAGSLFAGTDTQYF. In nucleotides, the CDR3 is TGCGCCGGCAGCTTGTTTGCAGGGACAGATACGCAGTATTTT.

The V and J genes are TRBV5-6 and TRBJ2-1; no clear D. The CDR3 is 15 amino acids. Germline loops: CDR1 SGHDT, CDR2 YYEEEE. The V end lost 5 bases, the J end lost 8 bases, and 20 bases lay between the germline ends. The CDR3 DNA is TGTGCCAGCAGTCGGAGCCACGTTAACCACGATGAGCAGTTCTTC. This encodes CASSRSHVNHDEQFF.

The chain joins TRBV29-1 to TRBJ2-4; 7 bases fit TRBD1. The J call may be incorrect, as the DNA end agrees better with TRBJ2-7. Germline-derived CDR1 and CDR2 are SQVTM and ANQGSEA. The CDR3 extends over 14 amino acids. The CDR3 DNA reads TGCAGCGCCGGAAGGGGGACAGCCTACTACGAGCAGTACTTC. It codes for CSAGRGTAYYEQYF.

This clonotype is a singleton in its sample. The chain recombines TRBV6-5 with TRBJ1-2; TRBD1 agrees at 11 bases. J lost 6 bases, V lost 2 bases, and 8 bases had no gene match. The CDR3 contains 16 residues. CDR1 is MNHEY and CDR2 is SVGAGI in the germline V gene. The CDR3 nucleotides read TGTGCCAGCAGTTACGGGACAGGGGGGAAGTCGGATGGCTACACCTTC. The encoded protein is CASSYGTGGKSDGYTF.

This chain uses TRBV12-3 or TRBV12-4 with TRBJ2-7, with D possibly TRBD1 on 6 matching bases. The CDR3 contains 11 residues. The CDR3 DNA reads TGTGCATCCCAGGGGACCTACGAGCAGTACTTC. It yields the protein CASQGTYEQYF.

The count of this clonotype is one. The chain uses TRBV12-3 or TRBV12-4 and TRBJ1-1; 7 nucleotides line up with TRBD1. The J segment lost 0 bases and the V segment lost 2 bases, leaving 9 bases of the junction unmatched. The CDR3 loop spans 17 amino acids. Here the CDR3 DNA reads TGTGCCAGCAGTTTATCCCCAGGGGGAGGGATGAACACTGAAGCTTTCTTT. It translates to CASSLSPGGGMNTEAFF.

The table lists this clonotype with a few counts. CDR3 sequence: CASSFGPLRRWGYTF. The CDR3, as DNA: TGTGCCAGCAGTTTCGGGCCGTTGAGGAGATGGGGCTACACCTTC. The chain has TRBV12-3 or TRBV12-4 and TRBJ1-2; D gene unclear. The CDR3 consists of 15 residues. Trimming pared 3 bases from V and 8 bases from J, leaving 19 bases between.

The rearrangement uses TRBV2 and TRBJ1-5, with TRBD1 as a possible D gene (6 bases). Germline V gene lookup returns CDR1 SNHLY and CDR2 FYNNEI. The V end lost 7 bases, the J end lost 3 bases, and 13 bases lay between the germline ends. The CDR3 has 14 residues. The CDR3 is CASTLGQSNQPQHF. In DNA, the CDR3 is TGTGCCAGCACCTTAGGACAGTCCAATCAGCCCCAGCATTTT.

V usage is TRBV15 and J usage is TRBJ2-5; D uncertain. Between the trimmed V and J ends, which lost 5 bases and 4 bases, there was a span of 11 bases. Germline V gives CDR1 LNHNV, CDR2 YYDKDF (reference sequence). The CDR3 is 13 residues long. The CDR3 DNA sequence: TGTGCCACCAGCCCGCCCGGTCGAGAGACCCAGTACTTC. Translating gives CATSPPGRETQYF.

CDR3 in amino acids: CSARKPGGDTGELFF. The CDR3 coding sequence is TGCAGTGCGCGAAAGCCGGGGGGGGACACCGGGGAGCTGTTTTTT. This chain joins TRBV20-1 and TRBJ2-2; TRBD2 aligns across 8 bases. This CDR3 is 15 amino acids long. V shed 6 bases and J 3 bases; nucleotides not matched to a gene: 9. Germline assignment: CDR1 DFQATT and CDR2 SNEGSKA (reference sequence).

This clonotype was found a few times. The genes are TRBV12-3 or TRBV12-4 and TRBJ2-3; a weak D match, TRBD2 (6 bases). The CDR3 extends over 19 amino acids. The V and J ends lost 3 bases and 5 bases respectively, with 27 bases between them. The CDR3 region has the DNA TGTGCCAGCAGTTTGCGGGCGGGGTTATTAGGCGGGATGAGAGATACGCAGTATTTT. Translated, it gives CASSLRAGLLGGMRDTQYF.